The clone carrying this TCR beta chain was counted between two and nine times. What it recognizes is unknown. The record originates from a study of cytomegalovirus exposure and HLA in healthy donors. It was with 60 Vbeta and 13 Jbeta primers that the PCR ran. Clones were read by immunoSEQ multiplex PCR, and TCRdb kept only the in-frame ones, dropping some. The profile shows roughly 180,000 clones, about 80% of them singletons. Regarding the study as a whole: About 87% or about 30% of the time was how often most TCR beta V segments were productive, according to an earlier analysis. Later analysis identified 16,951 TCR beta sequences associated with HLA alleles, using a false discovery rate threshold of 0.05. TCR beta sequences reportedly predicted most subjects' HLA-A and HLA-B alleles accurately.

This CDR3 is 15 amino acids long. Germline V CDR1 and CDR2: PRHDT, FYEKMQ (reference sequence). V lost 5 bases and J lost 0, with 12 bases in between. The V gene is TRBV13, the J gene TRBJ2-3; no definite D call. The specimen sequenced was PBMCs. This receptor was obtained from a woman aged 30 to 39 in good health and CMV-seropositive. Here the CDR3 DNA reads TGTGCCAGCAGCCGAGGCCAGCTTAGCACAGATACGCAGTATTTT. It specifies CASSRGQLSTDTQYF.